The 13 T cell receptor beta chains reported below all come from one sample, sequenced in a study of response to subunit inactivated influenza vaccine. A single record per CDR3 protein comes from TCRdb applying MiXCR to the RT-PCR reads. The sample holds about 570,000 distinct CDR3 sequences, approximately 10% seen once. Another study also made use of these data, one on T cells expressing NK-cell markers. As reported in that work: It was by 5'RACE template switching with UMIs that TCR beta cDNA was made.

Material: PBMCs from blood, obtained on the day of vaccination. The receptors derive from a man between 50 and 59 years old who received an inactivated influenza vaccine.

The chain has TRBV7-3 and TRBJ2-1, with a possible D match to TRBD2 (5 bases). V was shortened by 6 bases and J by 9 bases, with 12 bases between the two germline ends. The CDR3 loop spans 12 amino acids. Per the germline V gene, CDR1 is SGHTA and CDR2 is FQGTGA. CDR3 sequence: CASRTNEGEQFF. The CDR3 DNA reads TGTGCCAGCAGGACTAATGAAGGTGAGCAGTTCTTC.

This chain uses TRBV20-1 with TRBJ2-3; TRBD2 aligns across 8 bases. The V gene's germline CDR1 is DFQATT and CDR2 SNEGSKA (reference sequence). The trim removed 7 bases at V and 4 bases at J, leaving 13 bases unmatched. The CDR3 length is 15 residues. CDR3 nucleotide sequence: TGCAGTGGGTCGCGGGAGGCTCTTCCGGCAGATACGCAGTATTTT. Its protein is CSGSREALPADTQYF.

This clonotype was counted many times. This chain joins TRBV27 and TRBJ2-7; either TRBD1 or TRBD2 may supply D (5 bases each). This CDR3 comprises 14 residues. V was shortened by 6 bases and J by 7 bases, with 19 bases between the two germline ends. Germline values: CDR1 MNHEY, CDR2 SMNVEV (reference sequence). CDR3 amino acids: CASRPRDRLGEQYF. The CDR3 DNA follows: TGTGCCAGCAGACCACGGGACCGCTTGGGAGAGCAGTACTTC.

At least ten counts were recorded for this clonotype. The chain recombines TRBV5-6 with TRBJ2-5; D is ambiguous. The CDR3 has 14 residues. Trimming stripped 0 bases from V and 0 bases from J, with 6 bases between. The germline V gene encodes CDR1 SGHDT and CDR2 YYEEEE. CDR3 DNA sequence: TGTGCCAGCAGCTTGGGGCTAAACCAAGAGACCCAGTACTTC. Protein: CASSLGLNQETQYF.

This clonotype was detected only a few times. Written as DNA, the CDR3 is TGTGCCAGCACAAGAACAGGGGGGAATTCACCCCTCCACTTT. Protein product: CASTRTGGNSPLHF. This chain links TRBV28 with TRBJ1-6; 8 nucleotides agree with TRBD1. CDR1 and CDR2 (germline): MDHEN, SYDVKM. The CDR3 totals 14 residues. V was clipped by 7 bases and J by 7 bases; unmatched bases: 6.

The chain carries TRBV29-1 and TRBJ1-1, with D perhaps TRBD1 (6 bases). Trimming cost V 7 bases and J 1 base, with 7 bases left between them. The CDR3 contains 11 residues. Germline V gene data show CDR1 as SQVTM and CDR2 as ANQGSEA. CDR3 nucleotides: TGCAGCGGGGGACAGAACACTGAAGCTTTCTTT. It is translated as CSGGQNTEAFF.

This clonotype was seen only a few times. This chain links TRBV15 with TRBJ1-1; D gene ambiguous. CDR1 and CDR2 (germline): LNHNV, YYDKDF (reference sequence). This CDR3 is built from 12 residues. V shed 4 bases and J shed 1 base, with 4 bases lying between them. The CDR3 nucleotides read TGTGCCACCAGCACACGGAACACTGAAGCTTTCTTT. Its protein is CATSTRNTEAFF.

This clonotype was observed a few times. The chain combines TRBV5-6 with TRBJ2-6, with D perhaps assigned TRBD1 or TRBD2 (6 bases each). The CDR3 spans 18 residues. Trimming left V 4 bases short and J 1 base short, with 18 bases between. CDR1 and CDR2 (germline): SGHDT, YYEEEE. Here the CDR3 DNA reads TGTGCCAGCAGCAACCTACAGGGCGGGGTGTCTGGGGCCAACGTCCTGACTTTC. This sequence encodes CASSNLQGGVSGANVLTF.

J is TRBJ2-3 and V is TRBV12-3 or TRBV12-4; no clear D gene. The CDR3 has 13 amino acids. V was trimmed by 5 bases and J by 9 bases, leaving 15 bases between them. The CDR3 reads CASSAQTLGTQYF. DNA of the CDR3: TGTGCCAGCAGTGCCCAAACCCTGGGGACGCAGTATTTT.

V and J are TRBV6-5 and TRBJ1-1; D remains ambiguous. The CDR3 has 12 amino acids. Germline V gene data show CDR1 as MNHEY and CDR2 as SVGAGI. Trimming left V 7 bases short and J 4 bases short, with 10 bases between. DNA for the CDR3: TGTGCCAGCAAAAGAGGCGGCACTGAAGCTTTCTTT. It codes for CASKRGGTEAFF.

Here the CDR3 reads CASSPINSYNEQFF. The CDR3 coding sequence is TGTGCCAGCAGCCCGATTAATTCCTACAATGAGCAGTTCTTC. V and J are TRBV7-2 and TRBJ2-1; D not certain. Deletions cut 5 bases from V and 1 base from J, with 9 bases between. Germline CDR1 and CDR2: SGHTA and FQGNSA. The CDR3 has 14 residues.

V is TRBV3-1 and J is TRBJ2-1; D perhaps matches TRBD2 (6 bases). The CDR3 is 11 residues long. The ends were cut back, 5 bases at V and 10 bases at J, with 9 bases in the middle. Germline V lookup: CDR1 LGHDT, CDR2 YNNKEL (reference sequence). The chain's CDR3 is CASSGTLEQFF. CDR3 nucleotides: TGTGCCAGCAGCGGGACTCTGGAGCAGTTCTTC.

This clonotype occurred many times. This chain joins TRBV28 and TRBJ2-3, with D possibly being TRBD2 (6 bases). The ends were cut back, 2 bases at V and 5 bases at J, with 23 bases in the middle. The CDR3 has 18 residues. CDR1 and CDR2 from the germline V gene are MDHEN and SYDVKM. In DNA, the CDR3 is TGTGCCAGCAGTTTAGGAGGGTTTTGGCCCAGCACCGGAGATACGCAGTATTTT. This translates into CASSLGGFWPSTGDTQYF. Drawing the rest from reference TRBV28 and TRBJ2-3, the complete variable domain is DVKVTQSSRYLVKRTGEKVFLECVQDMDHENMFWYRQDPGLGLRLIYFSYDVKMKEKGDIPEGYSVSREKKERFSLILESASTNQTSMYLCASSLGGFWPSTGDTQYFGPGTRLTVL.